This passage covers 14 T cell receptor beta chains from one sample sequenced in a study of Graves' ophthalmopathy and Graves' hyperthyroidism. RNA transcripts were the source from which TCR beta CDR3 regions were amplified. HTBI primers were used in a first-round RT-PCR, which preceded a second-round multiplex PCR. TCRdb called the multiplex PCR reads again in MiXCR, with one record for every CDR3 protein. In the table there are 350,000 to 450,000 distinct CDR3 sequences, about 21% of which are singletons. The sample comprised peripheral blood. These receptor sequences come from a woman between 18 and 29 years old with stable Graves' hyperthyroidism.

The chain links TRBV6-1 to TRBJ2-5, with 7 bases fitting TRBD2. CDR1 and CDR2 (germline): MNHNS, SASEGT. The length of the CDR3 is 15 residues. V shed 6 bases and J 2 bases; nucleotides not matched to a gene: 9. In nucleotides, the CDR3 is TGTGCCAGCAGACTGGGGGGGTTTCGTCAAGAGACCCAGTACTTC. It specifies CASRLGGFRQETQYF.

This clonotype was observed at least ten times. DNA of the CDR3: TGCAGTGCCCAGCGGGGCCACGAGCAGTACTTC. It codes for CSAQRGHEQYF. The V call is TRBV20-1, the J call TRBJ2-7, with 7 bases fitting TRBD2. The CDR3 covers 11 residues. V gave up 6 bases and J gave up 5 bases; unmatched junction bases: 4. CDR1 is DFQATT and CDR2 is SNEGSKA in the germline V gene (reference sequence).

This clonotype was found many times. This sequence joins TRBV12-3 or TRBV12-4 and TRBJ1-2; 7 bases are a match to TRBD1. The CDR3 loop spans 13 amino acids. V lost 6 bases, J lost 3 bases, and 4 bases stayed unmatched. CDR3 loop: CASRGDRYYGYTF. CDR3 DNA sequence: TGTGCCAGCAGGGGGGACAGATACTATGGCTACACCTTC.

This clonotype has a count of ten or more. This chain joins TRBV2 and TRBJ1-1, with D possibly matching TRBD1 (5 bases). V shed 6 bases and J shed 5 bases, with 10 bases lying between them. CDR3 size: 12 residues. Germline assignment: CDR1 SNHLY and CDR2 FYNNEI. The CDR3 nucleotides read TGTGCCAGCAGCGAACAGGAAACTGAAGCTTTCTTT. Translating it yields CASSEQETEAFF. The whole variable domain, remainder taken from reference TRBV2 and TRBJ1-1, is EPEVTQTPSHQVTQMGQEVILRCVPISNHLYFYWYRQILGQKVEFLVSFYNNEISEKSEIFDDQFSVERPDGSNFTLKIRSTKLEDSAMYFCASSEQETEAFFGQGTRLTVV.

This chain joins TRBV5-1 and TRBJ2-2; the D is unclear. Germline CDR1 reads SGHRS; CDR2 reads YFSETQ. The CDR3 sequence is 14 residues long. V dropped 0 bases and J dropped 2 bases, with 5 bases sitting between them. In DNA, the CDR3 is TGCGCCAGCAGCTTGGGGAGCAACACCGGGGAGCTGTTTTTT. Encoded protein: CASSLGSNTGELFF.

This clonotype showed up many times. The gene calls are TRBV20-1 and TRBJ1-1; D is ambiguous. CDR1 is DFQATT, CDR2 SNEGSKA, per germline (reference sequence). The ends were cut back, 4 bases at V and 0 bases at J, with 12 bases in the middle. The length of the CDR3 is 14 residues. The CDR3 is CSAIPGSMNTEAFF. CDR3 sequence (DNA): TGCAGTGCTATCCCGGGATCCATGAACACTGAAGCTTTCTTT.

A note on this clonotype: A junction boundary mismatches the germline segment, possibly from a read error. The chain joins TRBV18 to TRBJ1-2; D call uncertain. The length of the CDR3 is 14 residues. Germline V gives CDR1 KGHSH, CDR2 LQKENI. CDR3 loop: CASSLPGEPYGFTF. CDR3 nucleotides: TGTGCCAGCTCCTTGCCCGGGGAACCCTATGGCTTCACCTTC.

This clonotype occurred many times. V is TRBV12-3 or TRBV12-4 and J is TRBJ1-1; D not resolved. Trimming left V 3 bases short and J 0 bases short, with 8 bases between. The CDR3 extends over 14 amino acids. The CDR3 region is CASSFDRMNTEAFF. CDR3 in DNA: TGTGCCAGCAGTTTCGATCGTATGAACACTGAAGCTTTCTTT.

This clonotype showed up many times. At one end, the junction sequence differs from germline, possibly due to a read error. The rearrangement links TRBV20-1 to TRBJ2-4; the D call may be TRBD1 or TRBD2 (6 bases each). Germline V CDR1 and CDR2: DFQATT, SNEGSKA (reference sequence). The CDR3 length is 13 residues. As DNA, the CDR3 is TGCAGTGCTAGCCCGGGGGCGAAAAACATTAAGTACTTC. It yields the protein CSASPGAKNIKYF.

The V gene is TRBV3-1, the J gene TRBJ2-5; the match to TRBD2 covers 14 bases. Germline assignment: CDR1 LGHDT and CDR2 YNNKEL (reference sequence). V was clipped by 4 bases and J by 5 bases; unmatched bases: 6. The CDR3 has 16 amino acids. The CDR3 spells CASSPGTSGSGETQYF. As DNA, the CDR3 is TGTGCCAGCAGCCCCGGGACTAGCGGGAGCGGCGAGACCCAGTACTTC.

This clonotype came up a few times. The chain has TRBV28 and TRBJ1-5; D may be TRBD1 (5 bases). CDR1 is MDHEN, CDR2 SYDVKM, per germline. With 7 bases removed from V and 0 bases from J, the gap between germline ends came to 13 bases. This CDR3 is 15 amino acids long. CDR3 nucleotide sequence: TGTGCCAGCACCCTATGGGGGAATAGCAATCAGCCCCAGCATTTT. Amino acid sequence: CASTLWGNSNQPQHF.

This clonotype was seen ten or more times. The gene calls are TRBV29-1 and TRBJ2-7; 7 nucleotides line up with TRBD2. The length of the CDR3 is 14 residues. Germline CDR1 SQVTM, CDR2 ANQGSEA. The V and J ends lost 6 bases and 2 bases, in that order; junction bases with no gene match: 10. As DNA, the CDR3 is TGCAGCGTCGGATATTCGGGGGGAACCTACGAGCAGTACTTC. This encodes CSVGYSGGTYEQYF.

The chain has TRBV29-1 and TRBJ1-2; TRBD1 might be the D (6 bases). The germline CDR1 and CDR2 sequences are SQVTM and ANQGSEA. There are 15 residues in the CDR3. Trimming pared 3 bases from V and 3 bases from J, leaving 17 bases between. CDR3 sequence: CSVDWGGGRYYGYTF. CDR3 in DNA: TGCAGCGTTGACTGGGGTGGGGGGCGTTACTATGGCTACACCTTC.

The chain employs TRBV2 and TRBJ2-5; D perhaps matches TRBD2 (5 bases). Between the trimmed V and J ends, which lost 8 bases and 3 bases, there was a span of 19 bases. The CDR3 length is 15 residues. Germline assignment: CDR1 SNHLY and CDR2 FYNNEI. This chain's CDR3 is CASPPSGSRKETQYF. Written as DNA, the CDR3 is TGTGCCAGCCCCCCCAGCGGATCACGGAAAGAGACCCAGTACTTC. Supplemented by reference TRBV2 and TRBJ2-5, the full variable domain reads EPEVTQTPSHQVTQMGQEVILRCVPISNHLYFYWYRQILGQKVEFLVSFYNNEISEKSEIFDDQFSVERPDGSNFTLKIRSTKLEDSAMYFCASPPSGSRKETQYFGPGTRLLVL.